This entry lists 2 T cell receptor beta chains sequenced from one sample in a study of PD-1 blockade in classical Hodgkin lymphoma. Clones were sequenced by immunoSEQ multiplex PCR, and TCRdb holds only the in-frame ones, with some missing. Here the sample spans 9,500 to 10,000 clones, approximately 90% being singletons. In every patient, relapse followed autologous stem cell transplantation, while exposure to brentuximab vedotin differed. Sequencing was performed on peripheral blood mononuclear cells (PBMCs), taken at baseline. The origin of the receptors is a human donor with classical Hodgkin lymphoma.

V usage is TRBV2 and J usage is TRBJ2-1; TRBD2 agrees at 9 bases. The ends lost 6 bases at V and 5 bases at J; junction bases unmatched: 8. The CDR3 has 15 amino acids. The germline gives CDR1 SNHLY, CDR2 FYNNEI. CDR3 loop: CASRSSGASHNEQFF. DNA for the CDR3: TGTGCCAGCAGATCTAGCGGGGCTTCCCACAATGAGCAGTTCTTC.

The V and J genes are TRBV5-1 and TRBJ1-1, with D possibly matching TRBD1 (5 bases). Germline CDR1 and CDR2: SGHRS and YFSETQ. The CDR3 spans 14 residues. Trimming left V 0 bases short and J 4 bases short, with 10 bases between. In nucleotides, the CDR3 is TGCGCCAGCAGCTTGGTAGGGGCGCCCACTGAAGCTTTCTTT. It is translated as CASSLVGAPTEAFF.